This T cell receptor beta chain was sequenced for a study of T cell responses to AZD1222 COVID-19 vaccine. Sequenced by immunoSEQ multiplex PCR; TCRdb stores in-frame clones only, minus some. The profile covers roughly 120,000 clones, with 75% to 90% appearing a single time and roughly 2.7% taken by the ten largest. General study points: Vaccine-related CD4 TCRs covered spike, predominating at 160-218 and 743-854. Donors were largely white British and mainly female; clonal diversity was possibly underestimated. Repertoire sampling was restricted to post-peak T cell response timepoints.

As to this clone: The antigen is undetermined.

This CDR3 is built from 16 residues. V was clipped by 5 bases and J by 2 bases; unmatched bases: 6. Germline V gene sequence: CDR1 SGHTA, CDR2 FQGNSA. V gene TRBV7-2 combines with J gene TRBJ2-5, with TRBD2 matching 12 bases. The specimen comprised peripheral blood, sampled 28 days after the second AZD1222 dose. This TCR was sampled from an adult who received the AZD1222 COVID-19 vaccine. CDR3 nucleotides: TGTGCCAGCAGCCGGAGCCTAGCGGGGGGGCAAGAGACCCAGTACTTC. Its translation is CASSRSLAGGQETQYF.